One and the same sample provided the 4 T cell receptor beta chains below, sequenced in a study of blood T cell repertoires in COVID-19. The assay was immunoSEQ multiplex PCR, and TCRdb's table has in-frame clones only and misses some. The sample records 230,000 or so clones, roughly four fifths being singletons. The specimen sequenced was peripheral blood. The receptors were sampled from a woman older than 75 with COVID-19, enrolled during active disease.

The gene calls are TRBV6-5 and TRBJ2-1; D is ambiguous. Germline CDR1 MNHEY, CDR2 SVGAGI. The CDR3 totals 16 residues. Trimming stripped 0 bases from V and 0 bases from J, with 9 bases between. CDR3 in DNA: TGTGCCAGCAGTTACTCTCCAGCGAGCTCCTACAATGAGCAGTTCTTC. Amino acids: CASSYSPASSYNEQFF.

V gene TRBV5-1 combines with J gene TRBJ1-1; 9 positions agree with TRBD1. V gave up 10 bases and J gave up 2 bases; unmatched junction bases: 18. CDR1 is SGHRS, CDR2 YFSETQ, per germline. The CDR3 runs to 17 residues. The CDR3 loop reads CACRLGQGTILNTEAFF. The CDR3 region has the DNA TGCGCCTGCCGACTGGGACAGGGCACAATATTAAACACTGAAGCTTTCTTT.

The V gene is TRBV18, the J gene TRBJ1-3; D ambiguous. The V end lost 0 bases, the J end lost 2 bases, and 5 bases lay between the germline ends. Germline CDR1 KGHSH, CDR2 LQKENI. This CDR3 spans 14 amino acids. This CDR3 is CASSPPETGNTIYF. The CDR3 region has the DNA TGTGCCAGCTCACCACCTGAGACTGGAAACACCATATATTTT.

The table lists this clone with a count of one. Other DNA sequences in this sample translate to the same CDR3. The rearrangement links TRBV28 to TRBJ2-1, with D unclear. The CDR3 is 12 residues long. Germline V CDR1 and CDR2: MDHEN, SYDVKM. V gave up 6 bases and J gave up 5 bases, with 8 bases separating them. The DNA of the CDR3 is TGTGCCAGCAGCCTGAGCCACAATGAGCAGTTCTTC. This gives the protein CASSLSHNEQFF.